The 7 T cell receptor beta chains listed next were all sequenced from one sample in a study of T cells in Graves' hyperthyroidism and ophthalmopathy. From RNA transcripts, TCR beta CDR3 regions were amplified. First-round RT-PCR targeting the TCR CDR3 was performed with the HTBI primer set. Each CDR3 protein gets one entry after TCRdb re-called the multiplex PCR reads with MiXCR. The table has a few hundred thousand distinct CDR3 sequences, around 14% seen once; the top ten hold less than 35%. The sequencing sample was made of blood. All receptors come from a woman aged 25 to 39 with Graves' hyperthyroidism.

The V and J genes are TRBV11-2 and TRBJ2-7; 7 positions agree with TRBD1. From germline, CDR1 is SGHAT and CDR2 FQNNGV. The CDR3 runs 13 residues. V shed 3 bases, J shed 7 bases, and the junction held 6 bases outside the gene matches. CDR3 residues: CASSFGQAGEQYF. CDR3 sequence (DNA): TGTGCCAGCAGCTTCGGACAGGCTGGAGAGCAGTACTTC.

The V and J genes are TRBV25-1 and TRBJ1-1; TRBD1 might be the D (5 bases). The germline CDR1 and CDR2 sequences are MGHDK and SYGVNS. The ends were cut back, 6 bases at V and 2 bases at J, with 16 bases in the middle. The length of the CDR3 is 15 residues. CDR3: CASSDSITGNTEAFF. Written as DNA, the CDR3 is TGTGCCAGCAGCGACTCCATTACAGGAAACACTGAAGCTTTCTTT.

This clonotype was recorded at least ten times. The chain recombines TRBV6-6 with TRBJ2-7; weak D call: TRBD1 (5 bases). Germline-derived CDR1 and CDR2 are MNHNY and SVGAGI (reference sequence). Deletions cut 1 base from V and 5 bases from J, with 9 bases between. This CDR3 is 13 amino acids long. CDR3 sequence: CASSYLSRDEQYF. The CDR3 DNA sequence: TGTGCCAGCAGTTACTTATCCAGGGACGAGCAGTACTTC.

This clonotype was found many times. V is TRBV6-2 or TRBV6-3 and J is TRBJ2-5; 10 positions agree with TRBD1. The V and J ends lost 6 bases and 9 bases, in that order; junction bases with no gene match: 19. The CDR3 is 17 residues long. Per the germline V gene, CDR1 is MNHEY and CDR2 is SVGEGT. CDR3: CASRNKKRDRGEQAQYF. The CDR3 coding sequence is TGTGCCAGCAGGAACAAAAAGAGGGACAGGGGTGAGCAGGCCCAGTACTTC.

This clonotype was counted many times. The chain combines TRBV11-3 with TRBJ2-5; D is uncertain. V gave up 0 bases and J gave up 5 bases, with 7 bases separating them. Germline values: CDR1 SGHNT, CDR2 YENEEA. This CDR3 has 13 amino acids. In DNA, the CDR3 is TGTGCCAGCAGCTTAGAGGGTCGCGAGACCCAGTACTTC. Amino acid sequence: CASSLEGRETQYF.

This clonotype has ten or more counts. CDR3 in amino acids: CAWSVRGQVNTEAFF. As DNA, the CDR3 is TGTGCCTGGAGTGTAAGGGGACAGGTGAACACTGAAGCTTTCTTT. The chain combines TRBV30 with TRBJ1-1; TRBD1 matches 8 bases. The CDR3 contains 15 residues. Germline V CDR1 and CDR2: GTSNPN, SVGIG (reference sequence). V gave up 0 bases and J gave up 0 bases; unmatched junction bases: 3.

This clonotype was seen ten or more times. The J gene is TRBJ2-3, the V gene TRBV9; 8 nucleotides match TRBD2. With V trimmed by 0 bases and J by 2 bases, 5 bases remained unmatched. The CDR3 is 16 residues long. Germline V CDR1 and CDR2: SGDLS, YYNGEE. The CDR3 is CASSVEVSGITDTQYF. The CDR3 nucleotides are TGTGCCAGCAGCGTAGAGGTTAGCGGGATCACAGATACGCAGTATTTT.